What follows describes a single T cell receptor beta chain. Seattle participants joined during active infection and were tracked over time. In the original processing: Nucleated cell counts were estimated from reference gene primer amplification. Sequenced by immunoSEQ multiplex PCR; TCRdb stores in-frame clones only, minus some. Clone size and V and J calls were adopted from that table, with D and trimming inferred from the DNA. This sample has some 73,000 clones; 77% occur once, and the top ten carry under 3%. CDR1 LNHDA and CDR2 SQIVND come from the germline V gene (reference sequence). Deletions cut 6 bases from V and 2 bases from J, with 11 bases between. CDR3 length equals 13 residues. These data originate in a study of blood T cell repertoires in COVID-19. Background on the study: From T cells, B-cell-depleted T cells, or PBMCs came the material, which was cDNA or gDNA.

The clonotype originates from a man aged 65 to 79 with COVID-19, enrolled during active disease. Source material: peripheral blood. The chain employs TRBV19 and TRBJ2-7, with a possible D match to TRBD1 (5 bases). CDR3 in amino acids: CASRLTGTYEQYF. As DNA, the CDR3 is TGTGCCAGTAGGCTAACAGGCACCTACGAGCAGTACTTC. The entire variable domain, with the rest obtained from reference TRBV19 and TRBJ2-7, is as follows: DGGITQSPKYLFRKEGQNVTLSCEQNLNHDAMYWYRQDPGQGLRLIYYSQIVNDFQKGDIAEGYSVSREKKESFPLTVTSAQKNPTAFYLCASRLTGTYEQYFGPGTRLTVT.